Presented here are 10 T cell receptor beta chains from one specimen sequenced in a study of blood T cell repertoires in COVID-19 (TCRdb year 2020). Library prep was done by the immunoSEQ multiplex PCR assay. TCRdb stores this immuneACCESS table with in-frame sequences only. Part of the clones is absent; in the studies checked, under half of the shortfall reflects unresolved V genes, and no reason is known for the rest. A total of approximately 230,000 clones appear in this sample, around 89% of them only once. The top ten constitute approximately 4.1% of the sample. Sequencing used PBMCs or T cells enriched from blood (not recorded which). These receptors were collected from a woman aged 25 to 45 who had recovered from COVID-19.

The chain employs TRBV19 and TRBJ1-1; 8 bases line up with TRBD1. The CDR3 covers 15 residues. CDR1 and CDR2 from the germline V gene are LNHDA and SQIVND (reference sequence). V was pared by 5 bases and J by 6 bases, with 11 bases of the junction left unmatched. CDR3 protein: CASSSGQVWKPEAFF. The CDR3 nucleotides are TGTGCCAGTAGTTCGGGACAGGTCTGGAAGCCTGAAGCTTTCTTT.

The V and J genes are TRBV7-9 and TRBJ1-3; the D gene is possibly TRBD1 (6 bases). Germline assignment: CDR1 SEHNR and CDR2 FQNEAQ (reference sequence). The CDR3 loop spans 15 amino acids. V gave up 5 bases and J gave up 2 bases, with 13 bases separating them. The CDR3 coding sequence is TGTGCCAGCAGCCAAACAGGGCTTGCTGGAAACACCATATATTTT. Its translation: CASSQTGLAGNTIYF.

The V gene is TRBV5-1, the J gene TRBJ2-3; 11 nucleotides align to TRBD2. The CDR3 sequence is 17 residues long. After removal of 0 bases from V and 2 bases from J, the junction contained 5 bases not matched to a gene. Germline lookup yields CDR1 SGHRS and CDR2 YFSETQ. The DNA for the CDR3 is TGCGCCAGCAGCTTGGGACTAGCGGGACTAGACACAGATACGCAGTATTTT. Its protein product is CASSLGLAGLDTDTQYF. The entire variable domain, with the rest obtained from reference TRBV5-1 and TRBJ2-3, is as follows: KAGVTQTPRYLIKTRGQQVTLSCSPISGHRSVSWYQQTPGQGLQFLFEYFSETQRNKGNFPGRFSGRQFSNSRSEMNVSTLELGDSALYLCASSLGLAGLDTDTQYFGPGTRLTVL.

The V call is TRBV24-1, the J call TRBJ2-7; 9 bases are a match to TRBD1. CDR3 length equals 16 residues. The V gene's germline CDR1 is KGHDR and CDR2 SFDVKD. V was pared by 4 bases and J by 0 bases, with 6 bases of the junction left unmatched. The CDR3 DNA sequence: TGTGCCACCAGTGACCCCGGACAGGGGCCCTCCTACGAGCAGTACTTC. This sequence encodes CATSDPGQGPSYEQYF.

The table lists this clone with a count of one. This chain links TRBV19 with TRBJ1-5; D is ambiguous. The germline V gene encodes CDR1 LNHDA and CDR2 SQIVND (reference sequence). There are 16 residues in the CDR3. Trimming took off 5 bases at V and 3 bases at J, with 17 bases between the two ends. CDR3 region: CASSPGMGIPNQPQHF. The DNA of the CDR3 is TGTGCCAGTAGTCCCGGGATGGGGATACCCAATCAGCCCCAGCATTTT.

This chain joins TRBV3-1 (or the pseudogene TRBV3-2) and TRBJ1-1; the D gene is possibly TRBD1 (5 bases). Trimming took off 0 bases at V and 11 bases at J, with 10 bases between the two ends. This CDR3 region has 12 residues. CDR1 and CDR2 from the germline V gene are LGHDT and YNNKEL (reference sequence). CDR3 protein: CASSQDRVGAFF. The CDR3 coding sequence is TGTGCCAGCAGCCAAGACAGGGTCGGGGCTTTCTTT.

This chain uses TRBV3-1 (or the pseudogene TRBV3-2) with TRBJ1-5, with D possibly matching TRBD1 (6 bases). This CDR3 contains 17 residues. V dropped 2 bases and J dropped 5 bases, with 19 bases sitting between them. Germline values: CDR1 LGHDT, CDR2 YNNKEL (reference sequence). The chain's CDR3 is CASSQLPGDGGHQPQHF. In DNA form, the CDR3 reads TGTGCCAGCAGCCAACTTCCAGGGGATGGCGGGCATCAGCCCCAGCATTTT.

This chain joins TRBV5-4 and TRBJ1-1; D perhaps matches TRBD1 (5 bases). V lost 0 bases and J lost 1, with 10 bases in between. CDR1 and CDR2 from the germline V gene are SGHNT and YYREEE (reference sequence). This CDR3 has 15 residues. The CDR3 here is CASSLGGRGNTEAFF. The CDR3 region has the DNA TGTGCCAGCAGCTTGGGGGGGAGGGGGAACACTGAAGCTTTCTTT.

Points on this clone: One end of the junction does not line up with germline, which may come from a read error. The chain recombines TRBV7-7 with TRBJ2-2; TRBD2 agrees at 8 bases. Germline V gene data show CDR1 as SSHAT and CDR2 as FNYEAQ (reference sequence). The CDR3 totals 15 residues. The CDR3 reads CASSLLAANTGELFF. The CDR3 DNA is TGTGCTAGCAGCTTACTAGCGGCGAACACCGGGGAGCTGTTTTTT. Complete variable domain (other parts from reference TRBV7-7 and TRBJ2-2): GAGVSQSPRYKVTKRGQDVTLRCDPISSHATLYWYQQALGQGPEFLTYFNYEAQPDKSGLPSDRFSAERPEGSISTLTIQRTEQRDSAMYRCASSLLAANTGELFFGEGSRLTVL.

The chain employs TRBV5-8 and TRBJ2-2; TRBD1 matches 8 bases. J was trimmed by 1 base and V by 1 base; bases with no gene match: 3. Germline V gives CDR1 SGHTS, CDR2 YDEGEE. This CDR3 has 16 residues. The CDR3 DNA is TGTGCCAGCAGCTTGTACGGGACAGGGAACACCGGGGAGCTGTTTTTT. It codes for CASSLYGTGNTGELFF.